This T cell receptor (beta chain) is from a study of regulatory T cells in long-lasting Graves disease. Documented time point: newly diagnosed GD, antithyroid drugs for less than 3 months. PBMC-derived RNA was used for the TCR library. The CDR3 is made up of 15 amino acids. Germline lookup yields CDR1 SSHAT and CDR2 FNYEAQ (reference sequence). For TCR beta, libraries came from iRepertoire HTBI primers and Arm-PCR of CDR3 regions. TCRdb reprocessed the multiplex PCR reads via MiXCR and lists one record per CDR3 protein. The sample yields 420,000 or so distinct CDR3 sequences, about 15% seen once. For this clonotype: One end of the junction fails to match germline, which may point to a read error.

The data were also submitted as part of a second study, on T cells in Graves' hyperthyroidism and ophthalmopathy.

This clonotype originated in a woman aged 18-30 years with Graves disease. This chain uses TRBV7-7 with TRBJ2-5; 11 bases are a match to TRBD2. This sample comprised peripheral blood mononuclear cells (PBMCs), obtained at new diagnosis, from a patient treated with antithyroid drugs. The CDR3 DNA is TGTGCTAGCAGCTTACTAGCGGGAGCCAAAGAGACCCAGTACTTC. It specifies CASSLLAGAKETQYF.